This TCR beta chain is drawn from a study of CXCR3-negative and CXCR3-positive naive CD8 T cells. The CDR3 is 14 residues long. Germline CDR1 and CDR2: GTSNPN and SVGIG (reference sequence). The method, 5' RACE with UMI labels, was used to prepare the TRB cDNA libraries. With the 5' RACE reads reprocessed, TCRdb shows one record per CDR3 protein and no DNA. Its table lists roughly 24,000 distinct CDR3 sequences. The sequenced sample was naive CXCR3- CD8+ T cells from blood. Specified subset: CD45RO-CCR7+CD27+CD95- naive CD8+ T cells lacking CXCR3 (TNR3-). This receptor was obtained from a human donor in good health. Some clones in this sample may be carry-over from other donors' samples. The chain uses TRBV30 and TRBJ2-7; TCRdb gives TRBD2 as the D gene, but with no DNA this cannot be confirmed. This CDR3 is CAWTPGLGGLEQYF.